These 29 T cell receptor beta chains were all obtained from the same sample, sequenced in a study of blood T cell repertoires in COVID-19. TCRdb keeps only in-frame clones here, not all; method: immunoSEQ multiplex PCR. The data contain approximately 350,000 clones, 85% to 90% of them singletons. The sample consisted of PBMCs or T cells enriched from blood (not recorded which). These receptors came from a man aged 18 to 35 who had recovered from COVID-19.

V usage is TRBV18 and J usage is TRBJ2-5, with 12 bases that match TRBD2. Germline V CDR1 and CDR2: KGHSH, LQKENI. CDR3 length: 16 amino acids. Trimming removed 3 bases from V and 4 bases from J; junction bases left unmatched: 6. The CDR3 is CASSPTSGRQGETQYF. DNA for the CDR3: TGTGCCAGCTCACCGACTAGCGGGAGACAGGGAGAGACCCAGTACTTC. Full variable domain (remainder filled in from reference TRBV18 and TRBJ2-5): NAGVMQNPRHLVRRRGQEARLRCSPMKGHSHVYWYRQLPEEGLKFMVYLQKENIIDESGMPKERFSAEFPKEGPSILRIQQVVRGDSAAYFCASSPTSGRQGETQYFGPGTRLLVL.

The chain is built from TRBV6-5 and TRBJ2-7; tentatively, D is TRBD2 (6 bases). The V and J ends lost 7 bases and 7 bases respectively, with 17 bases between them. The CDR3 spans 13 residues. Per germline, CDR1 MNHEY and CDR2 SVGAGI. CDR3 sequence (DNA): TGTGCCAGCAATGGAGGGGCTTGGCAGGAGCAGTACTTC. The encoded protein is CASNGGAWQEQYF.

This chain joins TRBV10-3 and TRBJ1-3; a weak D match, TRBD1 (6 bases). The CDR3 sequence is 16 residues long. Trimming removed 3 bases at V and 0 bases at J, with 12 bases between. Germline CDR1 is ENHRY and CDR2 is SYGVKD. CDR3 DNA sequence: TGTGCCATCAGTGAACCCGACAGGACCTCTGGAAACACCATATATTTT. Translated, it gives CAISEPDRTSGNTIYF.

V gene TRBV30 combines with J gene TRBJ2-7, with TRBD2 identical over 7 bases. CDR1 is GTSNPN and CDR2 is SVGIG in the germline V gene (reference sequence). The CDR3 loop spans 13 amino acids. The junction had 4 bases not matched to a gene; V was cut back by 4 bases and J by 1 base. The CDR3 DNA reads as TGTGCCTGGACCCGGGGGGAATCCTACGAGCAGTACTTC. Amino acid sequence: CAWTRGESYEQYF.

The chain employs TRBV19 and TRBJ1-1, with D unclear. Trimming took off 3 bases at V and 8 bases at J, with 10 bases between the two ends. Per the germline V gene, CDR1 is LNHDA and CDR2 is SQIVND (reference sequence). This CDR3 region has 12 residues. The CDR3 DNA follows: TGTGCCAGTAGTATGACATTCTCCGAAGCTTTCTTT. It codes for CASSMTFSEAFF.

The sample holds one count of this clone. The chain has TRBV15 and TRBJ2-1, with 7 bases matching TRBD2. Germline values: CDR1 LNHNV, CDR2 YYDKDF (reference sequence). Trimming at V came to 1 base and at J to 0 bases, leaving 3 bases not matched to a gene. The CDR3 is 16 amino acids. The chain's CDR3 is CATSRASGSSYNEQFF. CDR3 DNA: TGTGCCACCAGCAGAGCTAGCGGAAGCTCCTACAATGAGCAGTTCTTC.

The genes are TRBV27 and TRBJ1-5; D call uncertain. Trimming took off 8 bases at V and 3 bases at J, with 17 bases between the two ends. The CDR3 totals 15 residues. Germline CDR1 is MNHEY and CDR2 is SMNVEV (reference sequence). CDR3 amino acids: CASRVGRANNQPQHF. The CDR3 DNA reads TGTGCCAGCCGCGTTGGGAGGGCCAACAATCAGCCCCAGCATTTT.

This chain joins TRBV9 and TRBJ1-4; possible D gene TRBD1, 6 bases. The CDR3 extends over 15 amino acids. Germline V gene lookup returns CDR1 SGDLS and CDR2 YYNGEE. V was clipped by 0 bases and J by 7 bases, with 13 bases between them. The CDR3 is CASSVDPGEGEKLFF. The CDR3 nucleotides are TGTGCCAGCAGCGTAGACCCAGGGGAAGGTGAAAAACTGTTTTTT.

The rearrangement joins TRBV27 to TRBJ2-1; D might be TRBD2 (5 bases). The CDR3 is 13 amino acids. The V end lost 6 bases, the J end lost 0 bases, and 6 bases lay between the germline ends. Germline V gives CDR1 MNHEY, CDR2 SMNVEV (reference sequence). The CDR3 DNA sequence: TGTGCCAGCAGGGGGAGCTCCTACAATGAGCAGTTCTTC. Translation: CASRGSSYNEQFF.

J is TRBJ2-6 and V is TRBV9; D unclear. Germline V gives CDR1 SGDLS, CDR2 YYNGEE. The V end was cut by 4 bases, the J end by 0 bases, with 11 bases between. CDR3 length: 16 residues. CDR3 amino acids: CASSPNLGSGANVLTF. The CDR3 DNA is TGTGCCAGCAGCCCAAACCTAGGCTCTGGGGCCAACGTCCTGACTTTC.

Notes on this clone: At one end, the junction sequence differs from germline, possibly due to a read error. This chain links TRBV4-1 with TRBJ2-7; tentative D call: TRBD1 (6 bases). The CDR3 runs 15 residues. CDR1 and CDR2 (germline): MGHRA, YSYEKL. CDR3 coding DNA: TGCGCCAGCAGCCAGATCACAGGGACCTCCGACGAGCAGTACTTC. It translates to CASSQITGTSDEQYF.

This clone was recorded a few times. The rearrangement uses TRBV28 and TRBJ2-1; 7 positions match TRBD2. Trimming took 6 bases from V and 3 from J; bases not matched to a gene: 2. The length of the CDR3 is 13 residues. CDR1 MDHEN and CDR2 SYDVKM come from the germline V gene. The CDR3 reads CASSRTSYNEQFF. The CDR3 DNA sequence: TGTGCCAGCAGCCGGACTAGCTACAATGAGCAGTTCTTC.

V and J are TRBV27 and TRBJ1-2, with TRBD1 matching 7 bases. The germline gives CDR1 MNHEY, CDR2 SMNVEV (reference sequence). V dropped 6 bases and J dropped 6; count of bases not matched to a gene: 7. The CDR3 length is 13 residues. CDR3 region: CASSTRQGNGYTF. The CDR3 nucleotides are TGTGCCAGCAGCACTAGACAGGGTAATGGCTACACCTTC.

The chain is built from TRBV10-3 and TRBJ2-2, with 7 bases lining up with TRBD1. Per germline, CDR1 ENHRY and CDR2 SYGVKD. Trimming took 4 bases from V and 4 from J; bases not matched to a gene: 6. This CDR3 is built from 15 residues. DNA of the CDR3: TGTGCCATCAGTGGGGACAGCTCGGGCACCGGGGAGCTGTTTTTT. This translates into CAISGDSSGTGELFF.

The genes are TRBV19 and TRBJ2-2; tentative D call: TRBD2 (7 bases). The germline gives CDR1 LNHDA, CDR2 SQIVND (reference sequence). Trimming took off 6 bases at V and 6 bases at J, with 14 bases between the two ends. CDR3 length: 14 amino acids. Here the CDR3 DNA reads TGTGCCAGTAGGCGACGAGGGGGGGCCGGGGAGCTGTTTTTT. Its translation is CASRRRGGAGELFF.

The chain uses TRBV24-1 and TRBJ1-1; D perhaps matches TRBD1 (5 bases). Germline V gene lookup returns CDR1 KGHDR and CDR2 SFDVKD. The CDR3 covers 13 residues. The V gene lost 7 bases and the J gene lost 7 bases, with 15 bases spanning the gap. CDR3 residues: CATRDRQGSEAFF. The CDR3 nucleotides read TGTGCCACCAGAGACCGGCAGGGTAGTGAAGCTTTCTTT.

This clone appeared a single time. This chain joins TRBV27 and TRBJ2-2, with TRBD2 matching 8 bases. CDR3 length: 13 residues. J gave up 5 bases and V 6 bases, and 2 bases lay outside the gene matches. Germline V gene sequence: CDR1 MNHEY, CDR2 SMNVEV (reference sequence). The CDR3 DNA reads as TGTGCCAGCAGCCGCGGGGGGACCGGGGAGCTGTTTTTT. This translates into CASSRGGTGELFF.

DNA for the CDR3: TGTGCCAGCAGTTATAGCGGGAGAGAGACCCAGTACTTC. Translating it yields CASSYSGRETQYF. The V and J genes are TRBV28 and TRBJ2-5; 9 bases match TRBD2. Germline CDR1 reads MDHEN; CDR2 reads SYDVKM. After removal of 4 bases from V and 4 bases from J, the junction contained 1 base not matched to a gene. CDR3 size: 13 residues.

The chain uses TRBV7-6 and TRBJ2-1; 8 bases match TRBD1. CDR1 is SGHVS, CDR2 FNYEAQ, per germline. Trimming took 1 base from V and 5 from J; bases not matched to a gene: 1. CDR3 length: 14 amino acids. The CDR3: CASSLGTGNNEQFF. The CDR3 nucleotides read TGTGCCAGCAGCTTAGGGACAGGGAACAATGAGCAGTTCTTC.

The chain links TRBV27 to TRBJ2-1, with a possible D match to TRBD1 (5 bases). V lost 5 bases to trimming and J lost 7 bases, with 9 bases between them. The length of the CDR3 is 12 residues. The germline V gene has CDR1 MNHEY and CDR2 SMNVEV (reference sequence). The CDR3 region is CASSDQGNEQFF. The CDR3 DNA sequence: TGTGCCAGCAGTGATCAGGGTAATGAGCAGTTCTTC.

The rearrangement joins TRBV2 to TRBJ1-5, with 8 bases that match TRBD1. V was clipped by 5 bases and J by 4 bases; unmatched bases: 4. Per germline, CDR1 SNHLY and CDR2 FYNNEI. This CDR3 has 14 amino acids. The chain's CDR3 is CASSLTGGNQPQHF. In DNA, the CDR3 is TGTGCCAGCAGTTTAACAGGGGGTAATCAGCCCCAGCATTTT.

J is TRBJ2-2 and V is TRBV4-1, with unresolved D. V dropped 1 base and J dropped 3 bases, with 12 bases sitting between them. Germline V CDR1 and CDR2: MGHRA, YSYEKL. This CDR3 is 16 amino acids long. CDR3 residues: CASSQGVTAYTGELFF. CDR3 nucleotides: TGCGCCAGCAGCCAAGGTGTCACCGCGTACACCGGGGAGCTGTTTTTT.

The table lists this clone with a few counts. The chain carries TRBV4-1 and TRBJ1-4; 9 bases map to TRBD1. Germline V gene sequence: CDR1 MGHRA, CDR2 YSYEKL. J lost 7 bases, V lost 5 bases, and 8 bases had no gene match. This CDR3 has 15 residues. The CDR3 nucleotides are TGCGCCAGCAGCTCTGTCATACAGGGGGCTGAAAAACTGTTTTTT. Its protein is CASSSVIQGAEKLFF.

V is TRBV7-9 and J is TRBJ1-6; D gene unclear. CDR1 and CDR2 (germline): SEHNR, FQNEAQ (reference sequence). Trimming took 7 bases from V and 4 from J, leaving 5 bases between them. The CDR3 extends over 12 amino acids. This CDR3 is CASTQYNSPLHF. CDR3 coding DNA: TGTGCCAGCACGCAGTATAATTCACCCCTCCACTTT.

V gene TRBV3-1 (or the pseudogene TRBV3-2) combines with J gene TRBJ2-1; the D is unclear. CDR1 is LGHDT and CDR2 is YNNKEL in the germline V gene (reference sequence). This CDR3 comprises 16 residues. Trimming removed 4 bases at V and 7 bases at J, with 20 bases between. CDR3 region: CASSPPRVPPYNEQFF. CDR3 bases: TGTGCCAGCAGCCCCCCCCGGGTACCTCCTTATAATGAGCAGTTCTTC.

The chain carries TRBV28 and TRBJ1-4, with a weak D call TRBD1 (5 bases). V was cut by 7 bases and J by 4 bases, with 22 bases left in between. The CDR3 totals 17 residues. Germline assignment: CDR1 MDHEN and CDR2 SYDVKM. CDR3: CASTPYKLQGVNEKLFF. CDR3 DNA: TGTGCCAGCACCCCTTACAAGCTGCAGGGCGTTAATGAAAAACTGTTTTTT.

CDR3 protein: CASRRVGNEKLFF. The CDR3 nucleotides are TGTGCCAGTCGGCGGGTAGGGAATGAAAAACTGTTTTTT. The V call is TRBV12-3 or TRBV12-4, the J call TRBJ1-4; the D is unclear. The CDR3 has 13 residues. V lost 9 bases to trimming and J lost 5 bases, with 13 bases between them.

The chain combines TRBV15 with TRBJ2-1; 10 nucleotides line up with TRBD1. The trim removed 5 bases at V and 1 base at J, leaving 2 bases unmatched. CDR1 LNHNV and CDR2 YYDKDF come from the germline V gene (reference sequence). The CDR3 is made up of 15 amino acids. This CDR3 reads CATSWGQGSYNEQFF. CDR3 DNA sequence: TGTGCCACCAGCTGGGGACAGGGGTCCTACAATGAGCAGTTCTTC.

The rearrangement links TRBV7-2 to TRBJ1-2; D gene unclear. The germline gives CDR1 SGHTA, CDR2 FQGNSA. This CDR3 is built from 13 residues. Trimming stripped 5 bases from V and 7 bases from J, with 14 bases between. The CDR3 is CASSPLGLGGYTF. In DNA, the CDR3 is TGTGCCAGCAGCCCGTTGGGCTTAGGTGGCTACACCTTC.